The rows below give T cell receptor beta chains drawn from one sample of a study of CD8 T cells in Susac syndrome. TCRdb called the immunoSEQ multiplex PCR reads again in MiXCR, with one record for every CDR3 protein. The sample includes about 120,000 distinct CDR3 sequences, around 94% of them seen just once. The sample taken for sequencing was CD4+ T cells from PBMCs. The receptors were gathered from a human donor with multiple sclerosis. Each CDR3 is given with its conserved first and last residue. The order of the fields is clone size, V gene, D gene, J gene, CDR3 protein, CDR3 DNA. A D gene is named only where the DNA matches it firmly. Clone size is not always given. Where it is, it says once, few, many or a class for expanded clones.

.,TRBV4-2,TRBD2,TRBJ2-3,CASSQDLLAGSTDTQYF,TGTGCCAGCAGCCAAGATTTACTAGCGGGTTCCACAGATACGCAGTATTTT
once,TRBV5-1,.,TRBJ1-1,CASSFRWGSNTEAFF,TGCGCCAGCAGCTTTCGGTGGGGAAGTAACACTGAAGCTTTCTTT
.,TRBV3-1,.,TRBJ1-1,CASSQGAEAFF,TGTGCCAGCAGCCAAGGGGCTGAAGCTTTCTTT
.,TRBV19,.,TRBJ2-7,CASSIRQGASYEQYF,TGTGCCAGTAGTATACGGCAGGGAGCCTCCTACGAGCAGTACTTC
.,TRBV3-1,.,TRBJ1-1,CASSQVPGRNTEAFF,TGTGCCAGCAGCCAAGTCCCCGGGCGGAACACTGAAGCTTTCTTT
once,TRBV10-3,TRBD1,TRBJ2-1,CAISDPTGQGATNEQFF,TGTGCCATCAGTGACCCGACTGGACAGGGGGCTACCAATGAGCAGTTCTTC
.,TRBV6-2/TRBV6-3,.,TRBJ1-4,CASSRLEKLFF,TGTGCCAGCAGCCGTCTGGAAAAACTGTTTTTT
.,TRBV6-6,.,TRBJ2-5,CASSKLALRGTQYF,TGTGCCAGCAGTAAACTAGCGCTCAGGGGGACCCAGTACTTC
.,TRBV19,.,TRBJ1-5,CASSIRSPVPAGGDPQHF,TGTGCCAGTAGTATAAGGTCCCCCGTCCCGGCGGGTGGGGACCCCCAGCATTTT
.,TRBV27,TRBD1,TRBJ1-2,CASSFRTGYGYTF,TGTGCCAGCAGTTTCAGGACAGGATATGGCTACACCTTC
.,TRBV15,.,TRBJ2-7,CATSRDKSYEQYF,TGTGCCACCAGCAGAGATAAAAGCTACGAGCAGTACTTC
.,TRBV7-9,.,TRBJ1-1,CASSPSGRIPEAFF,TGTGCCAGCAGTCCGAGTGGGAGAATCCCTGAAGCTTTCTTT
.,TRBV11-2,.,TRBJ2-5,CASSHPGGTQYF,TGTGCCAGCAGCCACCCGGGTGGGACCCAGTACTTC
.,TRBV9,TRBD1,TRBJ1-1,CASSVGTGSAEAFF,TGTGCCAGCAGCGTCGGGACAGGGTCCGCTGAAGCTTTCTTT
.,TRBV20-1,.,TRBJ1-4,CSERREKLFF,TGCAGTGAAAGACGAGAAAAACTGTTTTTT
.,TRBV7-3,.,TRBJ1-1,CASSETGTSEAFF,TGTGCCAGCAGCGAAACGGGGACCTCGGAAGCTTTCTTT
.,TRBV2,TRBD1,TRBJ1-4,CASSDHRGQEKLFF,TGTGCCAGCAGTGATCACAGGGGGCAGGAAAAACTGTTTTTT
few,TRBV30,TRBD1,TRBJ1-1,CAWLQGTEAFF,TGTGCCTGGCTACAGGGGACTGAAGCTTTCTTT
.,TRBV7-2,.,TRBJ2-7,CASSLELDSYEQYF,TGTGCCAGCAGCTTAGAACTAGACTCCTACGAGCAGTACTTC
.,TRBV19,.,TRBJ1-5,CASSEDQKPQHF,TGTGCCAGTAGTGAGGACCAGAAGCCCCAGCATTTT
.,TRBV29-1,.,TRBJ2-2,CSVAGSGELFF,TGCAGCGTCGCGGGGTCCGGGGAGCTGTTTTTT
.,TRBV28,.,TRBJ2-5,CASSFVGRETQYF,TGTGCCAGCAGTTTCGTGGGTAGGGAGACCCAGTACTTC
.,TRBV15,.,TRBJ1-5,CATSQNSNQPQHF,TGTGCCACCAGCCAGAACAGCAATCAGCCCCAGCATTTT
.,TRBV5-4,.,TRBJ2-7,CASSRVGSSSYEQYF,TGTGCCAGCAGCCGCGTAGGGTCTAGCTCCTACGAGCAGTACTTC
.,TRBV4-3,.,TRBJ2-3,CASSHGTLRQDTQYF,TGCGCCAGCAGCCATGGGACTCTCCGGCAGGATACGCAGTATTTT
.,TRBV20-1,TRBD2,TRBJ2-7,CSATTSGISEQYF,TGCAGTGCTACAACTAGCGGAATTTCCGAGCAGTACTTC
.,TRBV7-2,.,TRBJ2-7,CASSTRDGSYEQYF,TGTGCCAGCAGCACCCGGGACGGCTCCTACGAGCAGTACTTC
.,TRBV7-2,.,TRBJ1-6,CASSPLGANNSPLHF,TGTGCCAGCAGCCCCCTTGGCGCGAATAATTCACCCCTCCACTTT
.,TRBV27,.,TRBJ1-1,CASTNRDDTEAFF,TGTGCCAGCACTAACAGGGATGATACTGAAGCTTTCTTT
.,TRBV5-1,.,TRBJ1-1,CASSPGGQNTEAFF,TGCGCCAGCAGCCCTGGGGGACAGAACACTGAAGCTTTCTTT
.,TRBV20-1,TRBD2,TRBJ2-1,CSARGVAGGYNEQFF,TGCAGTGCTAGGGGCGTTGCGGGAGGATACAATGAGCAGTTCTTC
once,TRBV5-1,.,TRBJ2-7,CASSEDLGEQYF,TGCGCCAGCAGCGAGGACCTGGGCGAGCAGTACTTC
.,TRBV4-3,TRBD1,TRBJ2-7,CASSQAEGAKQYF,TGCGCCAGCAGCCAAGCCGAGGGGGCGAAGCAGTACTTC
.,TRBV7-8,TRBD1,TRBJ1-5,CASSFGGQGARQPQHF,TGTGCCAGCAGCTTCGGGGGACAGGGGGCCAGGCAGCCCCAGCATTTT
.,TRBV7-9,TRBD1,TRBJ1-1,CASNLDGTGDHTEAFF,TGTGCCAGCAACTTGGACGGGACAGGGGACCACACTGAAGCTTTCTTT
.,TRBV20-1,.,TRBJ1-1,CSARGRGRGQAFF,TGCAGTGCTAGAGGGCGAGGGAGGGGTCAAGCTTTCTTT
.,TRBV7-9,.,TRBJ1-1,CAGEEITEAFF,TGTGCCGGAGAGGAGATCACTGAAGCTTTCTTT
.,TRBV27,.,TRBJ1-1,CASSSIRKLEAFF,TGTGCCAGCAGTTCGATCCGAAAGCTTGAAGCTTTCTTT
few,TRBV11-2,TRBD1,TRBJ2-2,CASSRQGNTGELFF,TGTGCCAGCAGTCGACAGGGGAACACCGGGGAGCTGTTTTTT
.,TRBV27,TRBD1,TRBJ1-5,CASSSYRGNYQPQHF,TGTGCCAGCAGTTCTTACAGGGGGAATTACCAGCCCCAGCATTTT